These 14 T cell receptor beta chains originate from one sample sequenced in a study of blood T cell repertoires in COVID-19. The assay was immunoSEQ multiplex PCR, and TCRdb's table has in-frame clones only and misses some. The sample has 45,000 to 60,000 clones, around nine tenths seen once. The specimen sequenced was peripheral blood. The receptors stem from a man over 45 with acute or convalescent COVID-19.

This rearrangement joins TRBV7-9 to TRBJ2-1, with TRBD2 identical over 11 bases. The CDR3 length is 14 residues. Trimming at V came to 3 bases and at J to 7 bases, leaving 2 bases not matched to a gene. Germline CDR1 SEHNR, CDR2 FQNEAQ (reference sequence). The CDR3 reads CASSLASGRNEQFF. DNA for the CDR3: TGTGCCAGCAGCTTGGCTAGCGGGAGGAATGAGCAGTTCTTC.

The chain couples TRBV4-1 to TRBJ2-3, with D perhaps TRBD2 (6 bases). Germline-derived CDR1 and CDR2 are MGHRA and YSYEKL. The CDR3 spans 16 residues. The V gene lost 5 bases and the J gene lost 4 bases, with 19 bases spanning the gap. The CDR3 DNA follows: TGCGCCAGCAGCGAGTTAGGAGGGAGATCGGCAGATACGCAGTATTTT. Its protein product is CASSELGGRSADTQYF.

The V gene is TRBV9, the J gene TRBJ2-3; tentative D call: TRBD1 (6 bases). V lost 1 base, J lost 5 bases, and 14 bases lay in between. This CDR3 contains 15 residues. From germline, CDR1 is SGDLS and CDR2 YYNGEE. The CDR3 reads CASSVLGQGIDTQYF. The CDR3 DNA sequence: TGTGCCAGCAGCGTATTGGGGCAGGGGATAGATACGCAGTATTTT.

The chain combines TRBV5-6 with TRBJ2-2; no clear D. Germline values: CDR1 SGHDT, CDR2 YYEEEE. Trimming left V 6 bases short and J 0 bases short, with 15 bases between. The CDR3 length is 16 residues. CDR3 in amino acids: CASKFAWRSNTGELFF. CDR3 nucleotide sequence: TGTGCCAGCAAATTTGCCTGGCGGTCGAACACCGGGGAGCTGTTTTTT. The variable domain in full, with the rest retrieved from reference TRBV5-6 and TRBJ2-2, is DAGVTQSPTHLIKTRGQQVTLRCSPKSGHDTVSWYQQALGQGPQFIFQYYEEEERQRGNFPDRFSGHQFPNYSSELNVNALLLGDSALYLCASKFAWRSNTGELFFGEGSRLTVL.

The chain carries TRBV7-2 and TRBJ2-7, with D unresolved. CDR1 SGHTA and CDR2 FQGNSA come from the germline V gene. V was clipped by 3 bases and J by 3 bases, with 9 bases between them. This CDR3 has 13 residues. This CDR3 is CASSLNYGYEQYF. In DNA form, the CDR3 reads TGTGCCAGCAGCTTGAACTATGGCTACGAGCAGTACTTC.

This chain links TRBV3-1 (or the pseudogene TRBV3-2) with TRBJ1-1; possible D gene TRBD1, 6 bases. Germline CDR1 LGHDT, CDR2 YNNKEL (reference sequence). The CDR3 sequence is 14 residues long. V gave up 0 bases and J gave up 8 bases, with 13 bases separating them. CDR3 bases: TGTGCCAGCAGCCAAGACCGCCAGGGGACCGAAGCTTTCTTT. Protein product: CASSQDRQGTEAFF.

This clone was seen just once. The V gene is TRBV5-1, the J gene TRBJ2-7; 8 bases are shared with TRBD2. V lost 6 bases to trimming and J lost 4 bases; unmatched junction nucleotides: 9. Germline V gene data show CDR1 as SGHRS and CDR2 as YFSETQ. This CDR3 has 14 residues. DNA for the CDR3: TGCGCCAGCAAAAGTGGCAGCGGGAGTTACGAGCAGTACTTC. Translating gives CASKSGSGSYEQYF.

The gene calls are TRBV6-2 or TRBV6-3 and TRBJ2-7; TRBD2 matches 10 bases. The CDR3 is 15 amino acids. CDR1 is MNHEY and CDR2 is SVGEGT in the germline V gene. V gave up 5 bases and J gave up 2 bases; unmatched junction bases: 6. For the CDR3, the DNA is TGTGCCAGCAGTAACGGACTAGCGGCCACCTACGAGCAGTACTTC. Its protein is CASSNGLAATYEQYF.

V usage is TRBV30 and J usage is TRBJ2-1, with TRBD2 as a possible D gene (5 bases). V was clipped by 4 bases and J by 6 bases, with 19 bases between them. The CDR3 covers 15 residues. Germline CDR1 reads GTSNPN; CDR2 reads SVGIG (reference sequence). The CDR3 protein is CAWIVSPSTSNEQFF. Here the CDR3 DNA reads TGTGCCTGGATAGTAAGCCCCTCCACTAGCAATGAGCAGTTCTTC.

This chain uses TRBV19 with TRBJ1-1; 10 bases fit TRBD1. CDR3 length equals 14 residues. The V gene end was trimmed by 6 bases and the J gene end by 6 bases; junction bases not matched to a gene: 7. Germline V lookup: CDR1 LNHDA, CDR2 SQIVND (reference sequence). The CDR3 protein is CASSPRDRGSEAFF. The CDR3 region has the DNA TGTGCCAGTAGCCCCCGGGACAGGGGATCTGAAGCTTTCTTT.

This clone was counted a single time. The J gene is TRBJ2-7, the V gene TRBV11-2, with 7 bases lining up with TRBD1. CDR1 is SGHAT, CDR2 FQNNGV, per germline. This CDR3 contains 17 residues. Unmatched junction bases numbered 14, after V lost 3 bases and J lost 3 bases. The CDR3, as DNA: TGTGCCAGCAGCTTTTGGAACCCCAGGGGGAGAAGCTACGAGCAGTACTTC. This sequence encodes CASSFWNPRGRSYEQYF.

V and J are TRBV6-5 and TRBJ2-3; 11 bases agree with TRBD2. Germline loops: CDR1 MNHEY, CDR2 SVGAGI. Trimming cost V 6 bases and J 1 base; bases outside gene matches: 3. The CDR3 consists of 15 residues. The CDR3 reads CASRMGLAGTDTQYF. The DNA for the CDR3 is TGTGCCAGCAGGATGGGACTAGCGGGCACAGATACGCAGTATTTT.

This clone occurred a few times. The chain uses TRBV7-9 and TRBJ2-2, with 9 bases that match TRBD1. V was pared by 5 bases and J by 5 bases, with 9 bases of the junction left unmatched. Per germline, CDR1 SEHNR and CDR2 FQNEAQ (reference sequence). This CDR3 is built from 16 residues. The CDR3 DNA reads as TGTGCCAGCAGCCTGCCGGGACAGGGAAGGACCGGGGAGCTGTTTTTT. It is translated as CASSLPGQGRTGELFF.

The gene calls are TRBV2 and TRBJ2-1, with 7 bases aligning to TRBD2. The CDR3 extends over 16 amino acids. The junction had 16 bases not matched to a gene; V was cut back by 8 bases and J by 6 bases. Per germline, CDR1 SNHLY and CDR2 FYNNEI. The CDR3 region has the DNA TGTGCCAGCCCTCCCCTGGGGGGGAGGGCCGGCAATGAGCAGTTCTTC. It codes for CASPPLGGRAGNEQFF. Drawing the rest from reference TRBV2 and TRBJ2-1, the complete variable domain is EPEVTQTPSHQVTQMGQEVILRCVPISNHLYFYWYRQILGQKVEFLVSFYNNEISEKSEIFDDQFSVERPDGSNFTLKIRSTKLEDSAMYFCASPPLGGRAGNEQFFGPGTRLTVL.